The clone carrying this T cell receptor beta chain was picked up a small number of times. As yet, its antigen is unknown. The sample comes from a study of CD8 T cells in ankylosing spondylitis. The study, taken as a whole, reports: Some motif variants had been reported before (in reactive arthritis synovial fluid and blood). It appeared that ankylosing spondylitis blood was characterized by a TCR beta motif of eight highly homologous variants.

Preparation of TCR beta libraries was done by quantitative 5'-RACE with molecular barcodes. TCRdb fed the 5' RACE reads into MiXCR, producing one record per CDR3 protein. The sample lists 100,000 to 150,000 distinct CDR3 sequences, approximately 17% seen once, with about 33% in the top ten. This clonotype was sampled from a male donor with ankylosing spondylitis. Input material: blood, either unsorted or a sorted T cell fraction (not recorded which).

This chain's CDR3 is CASSQVAGLGSYNEQFF. Here the CDR3 DNA reads TGCGCCAGCAGCCAAGTTGCGGGACTTGGCTCCTACAATGAGCAGTTCTTC. The rearrangement joins TRBV4-3 to TRBJ2-1; D may be TRBD2 (6 bases). CDR3 size: 17 residues. Trimming removed 1 base at V and 0 bases at J, with 13 bases between. CDR1 is LGHNA, CDR2 YSLEER, per germline.